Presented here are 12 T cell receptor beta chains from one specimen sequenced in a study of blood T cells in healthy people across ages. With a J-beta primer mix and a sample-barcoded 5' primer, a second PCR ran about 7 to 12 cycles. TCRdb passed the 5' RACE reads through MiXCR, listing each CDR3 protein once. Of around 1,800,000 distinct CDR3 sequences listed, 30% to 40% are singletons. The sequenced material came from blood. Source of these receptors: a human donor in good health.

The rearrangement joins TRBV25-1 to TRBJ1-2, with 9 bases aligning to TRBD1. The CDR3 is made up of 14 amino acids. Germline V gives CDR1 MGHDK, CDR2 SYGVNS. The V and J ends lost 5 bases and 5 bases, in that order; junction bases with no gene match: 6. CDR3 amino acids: CASSTQGADYGYTF. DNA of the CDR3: TGTGCCAGCAGTACACAGGGGGCTGATTATGGCTACACCTTC.

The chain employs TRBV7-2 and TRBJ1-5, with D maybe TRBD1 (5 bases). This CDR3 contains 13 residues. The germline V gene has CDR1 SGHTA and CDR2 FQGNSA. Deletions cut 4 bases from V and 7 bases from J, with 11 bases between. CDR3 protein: CASSSIRGQPQHF. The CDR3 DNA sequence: TGTGCCAGCAGCTCGATACGGGGGCAGCCCCAGCATTTT.

The CDR3 protein is CASSLVAQPRQPQHF. The CDR3 region has the DNA TGTGCCAGCAGCTTAGTGGCGCAGCCACGGCAGCCCCAGCATTTT. The rearrangement uses TRBV7-2 and TRBJ1-5, with D uncertain. CDR1 is SGHTA and CDR2 is FQGNSA in the germline V gene. The V and J ends lost 1 base and 7 bases respectively, with 14 bases between them. The CDR3 extends over 15 amino acids.

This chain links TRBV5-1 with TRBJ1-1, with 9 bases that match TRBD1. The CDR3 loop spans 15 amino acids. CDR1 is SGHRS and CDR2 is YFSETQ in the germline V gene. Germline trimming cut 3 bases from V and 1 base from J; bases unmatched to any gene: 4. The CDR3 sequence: CASSSTTGGNTEAFF. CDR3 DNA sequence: TGCGCCAGCAGCTCAACGACAGGGGGGAACACTGAAGCTTTCTTT. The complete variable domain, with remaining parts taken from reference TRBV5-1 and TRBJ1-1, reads KAGVTQTPRYLIKTRGQQVTLSCSPISGHRSVSWYQQTPGQGLQFLFEYFSETQRNKGNFPGRFSGRQFSNSRSEMNVSTLELGDSALYLCASSSTTGGNTEAFFGQGTRLTVV.

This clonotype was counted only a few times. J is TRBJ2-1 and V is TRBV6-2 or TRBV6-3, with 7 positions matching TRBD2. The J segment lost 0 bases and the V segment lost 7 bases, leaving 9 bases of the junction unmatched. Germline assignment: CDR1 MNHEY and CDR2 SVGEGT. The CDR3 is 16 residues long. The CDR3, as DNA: TGTGCCAGCACCCACGAGAGCGGGACCTCCTACAATGAGCAGTTCTTC. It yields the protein CASTHESGTSYNEQFF.

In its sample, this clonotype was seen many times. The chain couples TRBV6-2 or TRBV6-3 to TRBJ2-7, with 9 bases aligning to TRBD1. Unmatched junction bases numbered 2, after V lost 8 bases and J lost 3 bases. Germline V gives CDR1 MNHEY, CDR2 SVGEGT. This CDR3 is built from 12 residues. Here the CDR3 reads CASRDRVYEQYF. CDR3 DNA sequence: TGTGCCAGCCGGGACAGGGTCTACGAGCAGTACTTC.

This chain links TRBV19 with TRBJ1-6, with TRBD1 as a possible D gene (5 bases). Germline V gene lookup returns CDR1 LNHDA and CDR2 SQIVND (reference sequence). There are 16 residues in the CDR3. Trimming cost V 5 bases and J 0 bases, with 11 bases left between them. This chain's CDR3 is CASSSRGFSYNSPLHF. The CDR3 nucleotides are TGTGCCAGTAGTTCGCGGGGGTTCTCCTATAATTCACCCCTCCACTTT.

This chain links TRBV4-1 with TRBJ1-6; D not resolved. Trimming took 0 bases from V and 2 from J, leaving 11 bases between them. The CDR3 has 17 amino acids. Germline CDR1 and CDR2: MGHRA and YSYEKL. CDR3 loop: CASSQEAQDPYNSPLHF. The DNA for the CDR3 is TGCGCCAGCAGCCAAGAAGCCCAGGACCCCTATAATTCACCCCTCCACTTT.

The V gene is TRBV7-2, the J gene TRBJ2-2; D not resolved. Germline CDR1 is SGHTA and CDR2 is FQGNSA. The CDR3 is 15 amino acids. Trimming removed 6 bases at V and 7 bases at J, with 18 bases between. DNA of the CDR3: TGTGCCAGCAGTACCGGTCTTGGCATCGGCGGGGAGCTGTTTTTT. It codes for CASSTGLGIGGELFF.

The CDR3 loop is CASSYSGEGTEAFF. The CDR3 DNA reads as TGTGCCAGCAGTTACTCGGGTGAGGGGACTGAAGCTTTCTTT. The genes are TRBV6-5 and TRBJ1-1; the D gene is possibly TRBD1 (5 bases). Germline values: CDR1 MNHEY, CDR2 SVGAGI. Between the trimmed V and J ends, which lost 0 bases and 5 bases, there was a span of 10 bases. The CDR3 totals 14 residues.

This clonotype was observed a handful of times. CDR3 sequence (DNA): TGTGCCAGCAGTTACGGCGTAGCAGAGCAGTTCTTC. Its protein is CASSYGVAEQFF. The gene calls are TRBV6-2 or TRBV6-3 and TRBJ2-1; D unresolved. The germline V and J ends were trimmed by 2 bases and 10 bases, with 9 bases remaining between them. This CDR3 has 12 amino acids. In germline, CDR1 is MNHEY, CDR2 SVGEGT.

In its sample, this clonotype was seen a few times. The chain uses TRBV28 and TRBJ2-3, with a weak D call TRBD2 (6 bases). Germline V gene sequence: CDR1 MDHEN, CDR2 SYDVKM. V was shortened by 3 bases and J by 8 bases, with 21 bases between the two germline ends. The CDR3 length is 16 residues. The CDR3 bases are TGTGCCAGCAGTTTGGGGCTGGGCGGGGTAAGAGGTACGCAGTATTTT. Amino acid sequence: CASSLGLGGVRGTQYF.